This passage covers 27 T cell receptor beta chains from one sample sequenced in a study of blood T cell repertoires in COVID-19. Sequencing used immunoSEQ multiplex PCR; TCRdb keeps in-frame clones, though not all of them. This table holds 100,000 to 120,000 clones, about 85% found once. Specimen: peripheral blood. All receptors derive from a human donor in a cohort sampled during active COVID-19.

The chain has TRBV5-1 and TRBJ2-7; tentative D call: TRBD1 (5 bases). CDR1 SGHRS and CDR2 YFSETQ come from the germline V gene. V lost 0 bases and J 7 bases, leaving 14 bases between the germline ends. The CDR3 has 14 amino acids. The CDR3 loop reads CASSLGGREGEQYF. The CDR3 region has the DNA TGCGCCAGCAGCTTGGGAGGCAGGGAAGGGGAGCAGTACTTC.

The chain is built from TRBV5-4 and TRBJ2-1; 11 nucleotides line up with TRBD2. The V and J ends lost 2 bases and 4 bases, in that order; junction bases with no gene match: 2. The CDR3 runs 15 residues. In germline, CDR1 is SGHNT, CDR2 YYREEE (reference sequence). CDR3 DNA sequence: TGTGCCAGCAGCTTTAGCGGGGGGGGATACAATGAGCAGTTCTTC. It encodes CASSFSGGGYNEQFF.

The chain has TRBV6-5 and TRBJ2-7; 7 bases agree with TRBD1. Germline V lookup: CDR1 MNHEY, CDR2 SVGAGI. Trimming cost V 2 bases and J 0 bases; bases outside gene matches: 4. The CDR3 totals 15 residues. The CDR3: CASSYQTGSSYEQYF. The DNA for the CDR3 is TGTGCCAGCAGTTACCAGACAGGGAGCTCCTACGAGCAGTACTTC.

V gene TRBV15 combines with J gene TRBJ2-3; possibly TRBD2 for D (5 bases). Germline V gene lookup returns CDR1 LNHNV and CDR2 YYDKDF (reference sequence). This CDR3 has 15 residues. The V and J ends lost 0 bases and 3 bases respectively, with 10 bases between them. The CDR3 is CATSRDYLATDTQYF. For the CDR3, the DNA is TGTGCCACCAGCAGAGATTATCTAGCAACAGATACGCAGTATTTT.

This chain connects TRBV19 to TRBJ2-1, with 7 bases identical to TRBD1. The V gene's germline CDR1 is LNHDA and CDR2 SQIVND (reference sequence). The CDR3 sequence is 17 residues long. The V and J ends lost 4 bases and 4 bases, in that order; junction bases with no gene match: 13. Here the CDR3 reads CASSRGQMEATYNEQFF. The CDR3 nucleotides read TGTGCCAGTAGTAGGGGACAGATGGAGGCCACTTACAATGAGCAGTTCTTC.

This clone appeared once. This sequence joins TRBV25-1 and TRBJ1-2; possible D gene TRBD1, 6 bases. The ends were cut back, 5 bases at V and 5 bases at J, with 9 bases in the middle. The CDR3 runs 12 residues. Germline CDR1 is MGHDK and CDR2 is SYGVNS. CDR3 nucleotides: TGTGCCAGCAGTATAGGGGGTTATGGCTACACCTTC. Protein product: CASSIGGYGYTF.

The chain has TRBV7-2 and TRBJ2-2; maybe TRBD2 (6 bases). The CDR3 sequence is 14 residues long. Germline CDR1 reads SGHTA; CDR2 reads FQGNSA. V was trimmed by 7 bases and J by 8 bases, leaving 17 bases between them. The CDR3 sequence is CASTRDSLGGELFF. The CDR3 nucleotides read TGTGCCAGCACCCGGGACTCCCTGGGGGGGGAGCTGTTTTTT. Supplemented by reference TRBV7-2 and TRBJ2-2, the full variable domain reads GAGVSQSPSNKVTEKGKDVELRCDPISGHTALYWYRQSLGQGLEFLIYFQGNSAPDKSGLPSDRFSAERTGGSVSTLTIQRTQQEDSAVYLCASTRDSLGGELFFGEGSRLTVL.

The chain has TRBV7-6 and TRBJ2-7; 12 bases are a match to TRBD1. The germline CDR1 and CDR2 sequences are SGHVS and FNYEAQ. The V and J ends lost 5 bases and 4 bases, in that order; junction bases with no gene match: 6. This CDR3 comprises 15 residues. For the CDR3, the DNA is TGTGCCAGCAGCCTCGGGACAGGGGGCAAATACGAGCAGTACTTC. This encodes CASSLGTGGKYEQYF.

The table lists this clone with a count of one. J is TRBJ1-4 and V is TRBV6-5; TRBD1 aligns across 8 bases. Trimming at V came to 8 bases and at J to 5 bases, leaving 4 bases not matched to a gene. Germline V gene lookup returns CDR1 MNHEY and CDR2 SVGAGI. The CDR3 has 13 residues. DNA of the CDR3: TGTGCCAGCGGTACAGGGGGGAATGAAAAACTGTTTTTT. It specifies CASGTGGNEKLFF.

This chain uses TRBV25-1 with TRBJ2-1; D not resolved. Trimming pared 7 bases from V and 0 bases from J, leaving 7 bases between. This CDR3 has 13 amino acids. Germline-derived CDR1 and CDR2 are MGHDK and SYGVNS. In DNA form, the CDR3 reads TGTGCCAGCAACGACTTCTCCTACAATGAGCAGTTCTTC. Translation: CASNDFSYNEQFF.

The chain combines TRBV7-2 with TRBJ2-7; 8 bases match TRBD2. Per the germline V gene, CDR1 is SGHTA and CDR2 is FQGNSA. This CDR3 has 17 residues. Losses at the gene ends were 3 bases for V and 4 bases for J; bases not matched to a gene: 14. The chain's CDR3 is CASSLRVGGGNHYEQYF. The CDR3, as DNA: TGTGCCAGCAGCTTGCGGGTGGGCGGGGGGAATCATTACGAGCAGTACTTC.

This clone was recorded only once. This chain links TRBV6-5 with TRBJ2-7, with 8 bases that match TRBD1. Trimming removed 5 bases from V and 3 bases from J; junction bases left unmatched: 6. The CDR3 contains 14 residues. Germline-derived CDR1 and CDR2 are MNHEY and SVGAGI. DNA of the CDR3: TGTGCCAGCAGTAGCCGGGACAGGTTCTACGAGCAGTACTTC. Translating gives CASSSRDRFYEQYF.

This chain's CDR3 is CASSHASGASTDTQYF. The CDR3 region has the DNA TGTGCCAGCAGCCACGCTAGCGGTGCTAGCACAGATACGCAGTATTTT. This sequence joins TRBV3-1 (or the pseudogene TRBV3-2) and TRBJ2-3, with TRBD2 identical over 7 bases. Germline V lookup: CDR1 LGHDT, CDR2 YNNKEL (reference sequence). After removal of 3 bases from V and 0 bases from J, the junction contained 6 bases not matched to a gene. The CDR3 contains 16 residues.

This clone was counted only a few times. V is TRBV9 and J is TRBJ1-6, with 9 bases identical to TRBD1. CDR3 length equals 14 residues. V shed 3 bases, J shed 10 bases, and the junction held 5 bases outside the gene matches. Germline V gene lookup returns CDR1 SGDLS and CDR2 YYNGEE. The CDR3 protein is CASSAGTGSSPLHF. The CDR3 DNA reads TGTGCCAGCAGCGCCGGGACAGGGTCCTCACCCCTCCACTTT.

This chain links TRBV28 with TRBJ1-2, with 7 bases fitting TRBD1. Germline assignment: CDR1 MDHEN and CDR2 SYDVKM. V shed 3 bases and J 4 bases; nucleotides not matched to a gene: 5. CDR3 length: 14 residues. This CDR3 reads CASSFEGGGYGYTF. The CDR3 DNA is TGTGCCAGCAGTTTTGAAGGGGGCGGCTATGGCTACACCTTC.

The chain links TRBV6-2 or TRBV6-3 to TRBJ1-1, with a possible D match to TRBD1 (5 bases). V shed 4 bases and J shed 4 bases, with 16 bases lying between them. The germline V gene has CDR1 MNHEY and CDR2 SVGEGT. The length of the CDR3 is 15 residues. The CDR3 sequence: CASSSPEVRATEAFF. The CDR3 nucleotides read TGTGCCAGCAGTTCCCCTGAGGTCAGGGCCACTGAAGCTTTCTTT.

The chain combines TRBV15 with TRBJ2-1, with TRBD2 as a possible D gene (5 bases). V was shortened by 3 bases and J by 0 bases, with 9 bases between the two germline ends. Germline V gene data show CDR1 as LNHNV and CDR2 as YYDKDF (reference sequence). The CDR3 extends over 15 amino acids. CDR3: CATSSRGGSYNEQFF. The CDR3 DNA reads as TGTGCCACCAGCAGTAGAGGAGGCTCCTACAATGAGCAGTTCTTC.

This rearrangement joins TRBV3-1 (or the pseudogene TRBV3-2) to TRBJ2-7; 10 bases align to TRBD2. The CDR3 has 13 residues. The V and J ends lost 4 bases and 9 bases, in that order; junction bases with no gene match: 6. Germline CDR1 and CDR2: LGHDT and YNNKEL (reference sequence). CDR3 amino acids: CASSLLAGEVQYF. In DNA form, the CDR3 reads TGTGCCAGCAGCCTTCTAGCGGGAGAGGTGCAGTACTTC.

The chain joins TRBV7-2 to TRBJ1-5; D is possibly TRBD1 (6 bases). The V and J ends lost 2 bases and 0 bases respectively, with 8 bases between them. This CDR3 region has 15 residues. In germline, CDR1 is SGHTA, CDR2 FQGNSA. CDR3 in amino acids: CASSLYRDSNQPQHF. The CDR3 DNA follows: TGTGCCAGCAGCTTATACAGGGATAGCAATCAGCCCCAGCATTTT. Looking up the rest from reference TRBV7-2 and TRBJ1-5 gives the full variable domain: GAGVSQSPSNKVTEKGKDVELRCDPISGHTALYWYRQSLGQGLEFLIYFQGNSAPDKSGLPSDRFSAERTGGSVSTLTIQRTQQEDSAVYLCASSLYRDSNQPQHFGDGTRLSIL.

The chain uses TRBV2 and TRBJ2-7; D may be TRBD1 (6 bases). The CDR3 has 14 amino acids. V lost 6 bases, J lost 2 bases, and 14 bases lay in between. Per germline, CDR1 SNHLY and CDR2 FYNNEI. CDR3 sequence reads: CASSPMDRTYEQYF. CDR3 bases: TGTGCCAGCAGCCCTATGGACAGAACCTACGAGCAGTACTTC.

The chain is built from TRBV13 and TRBJ2-5; 8 nucleotides agree with TRBD2. In germline, CDR1 is PRHDT, CDR2 FYEKMQ (reference sequence). This CDR3 comprises 14 residues. The ends lost 5 bases at V and 5 bases at J; junction bases unmatched: 7. This CDR3 is CASSARLAIETQYF. The CDR3 bases are TGTGCCAGCAGCGCAAGACTAGCGATCGAGACCCAGTACTTC.

The V and J genes are TRBV6-6 and TRBJ1-1; TRBD1 is a possible D gene (5 bases). V shed 5 bases and J shed 6 bases, with 10 bases lying between them. Germline V gene sequence: CDR1 MNHNY, CDR2 SVGAGI (reference sequence). The CDR3 sequence is 12 residues long. The CDR3 DNA reads as TGTGCCAGCAGTACCAGGGCGGCTGAAGCTTTCTTT. It codes for CASSTRAAEAFF.

The chain uses TRBV19 and TRBJ1-1; D unclear. The CDR3 is 12 amino acids. Trimming took 6 bases from V and 1 from J, leaving 6 bases between them. Germline lookup yields CDR1 LNHDA and CDR2 SQIVND (reference sequence). The CDR3 here is CASRRGNTEAFF. The CDR3 DNA follows: TGTGCCAGTAGGCGGGGGAACACTGAAGCTTTCTTT.

This clone came up once. The chain couples TRBV5-4 to TRBJ1-6, with D unresolved. The CDR3 totals 15 residues. The germline gives CDR1 SGHNT, CDR2 YYREEE (reference sequence). Trimming took off 0 bases at V and 7 bases at J, with 11 bases between the two ends. In DNA form, the CDR3 reads TGTGCCAGCAGCTTGGCGTCGGGTGGAAATTCACCCCTCCACTTT. Its translation: CASSLASGGNSPLHF.

V gene TRBV28 combines with J gene TRBJ2-7; D is undetermined. V gave up 1 base and J gave up 2 bases, with 6 bases separating them. This CDR3 is 13 amino acids long. Germline V gene sequence: CDR1 MDHEN, CDR2 SYDVKM. This CDR3 is CASSLSSAYEQYF. As DNA, the CDR3 is TGTGCCAGCAGTTTATCCAGCGCCTACGAGCAGTACTTC.

V usage is TRBV6-2 or TRBV6-3 and J usage is TRBJ1-1; D gene ambiguous. This CDR3 spans 15 amino acids. V was trimmed by 5 bases and J by 0 bases, leaving 13 bases between them. Looked up from germline, CDR1 is MNHEY and CDR2 is SVGEGT. The CDR3, as DNA: TGTGCCAGCAGTGGTCTGGGCGGGATGAACACTGAAGCTTTCTTT. The encoded protein is CASSGLGGMNTEAFF.

This clone came up once. The chain recombines TRBV30 with TRBJ2-2; D is perhaps TRBD2 (7 bases). CDR3 length: 13 amino acids. Trimming cost V 2 bases and J 7 bases, with 11 bases left between them. Germline CDR1 is GTSNPN and CDR2 is SVGIG (reference sequence). The CDR3: CAWSPGGGGELFF. The CDR3 DNA reads TGTGCCTGGAGTCCGGGGGGCGGCGGGGAGCTGTTTTTT.